This passage covers 7 T cell receptor beta chains from one sample sequenced in a study of shared clonotypes between healthy human individuals. The data were produced by immunoSEQ multiplex PCR, yet TCRdb's version contains in-frame clones alone and is incomplete. The repertoire consists of 2 million to 2.5 million clones, with around 95% occurring once and the leading ten covering over 0.1%. The sequenced sample consisted of naive CD4+ T cells sorted from blood. Subset in this sample: CD45RA+ positively selected. The receptors were gathered from a man younger than 35 in good health.

This chain links TRBV18 with TRBJ1-1; no clear D gene. The germline V and J ends were trimmed by 2 bases and 4 bases, with 11 bases remaining between them. The length of the CDR3 is 14 residues. CDR1 and CDR2 (germline): KGHSH, LQKENI. CDR3 residues: CASSPDGTGTEAFF. The CDR3, as DNA: TGTGCCAGCTCACCAGACGGAACCGGCACTGAAGCTTTCTTT.

The rearrangement joins TRBV2 to TRBJ2-1, with a tentative D call TRBD2 (6 bases). Germline V CDR1 and CDR2: SNHLY, FYNNEI. The CDR3 has 14 residues. V lost 9 bases and J 8 bases, leaving 20 bases between the germline ends. CDR3 nucleotide sequence: TGTGCCAGTCCGCCGGGACTCACGCCCTATGAGCAGTTCTTC. Its protein product is CASPPGLTPYEQFF.

This rearrangement joins TRBV28 to TRBJ2-2; D is possibly TRBD1 (5 bases). Germline CDR1 reads MDHEN; CDR2 reads SYDVKM. CDR3 length: 17 residues. The V end was cut by 1 base, the J end by 4 bases, with 16 bases between. CDR3 sequence reads: CASSLSSRDRITGELFF. The CDR3 DNA reads as TGTGCCAGCAGTTTATCTTCCAGGGATAGGATCACCGGGGAGCTGTTTTTT.

A word on this clone: Other DNA sequences in the same sample also yield this CDR3. The gene calls are TRBV10-1 and TRBJ1-3; D uncertain. Germline V gene sequence: CDR1 WNHNN, CDR2 SYGVQD (reference sequence). The CDR3 consists of 13 residues. V lost 2 bases to trimming and J lost 4 bases, with 6 bases between them. The CDR3 reads CASSEGPGNTIYF. In nucleotides, the CDR3 is TGCGCCAGCAGTGAGGGACCGGGAAACACCATATATTTT.

This chain uses TRBV28 with TRBJ1-1; D is possibly TRBD1 (6 bases). Germline CDR1 is MDHEN and CDR2 is SYDVKM. The ends were cut back, 3 bases at V and 1 base at J, with 12 bases in the middle. The CDR3 sequence is 15 residues long. DNA for the CDR3: TGTGCCAGCAGTTTTAGTGACAGGCGGAACACTGAAGCTTTCTTT. The encoded protein is CASSFSDRRNTEAFF. The full variable domain, rest sourced from reference TRBV28 and TRBJ1-1, is DVKVTQSSRYLVKRTGEKVFLECVQDMDHENMFWYRQDPGLGLRLIYFSYDVKMKEKGDIPEGYSVSREKKERFSLILESASTNQTSMYLCASSFSDRRNTEAFFGQGTRLTVV.

The chain uses TRBV27 and TRBJ2-1; 10 nucleotides line up with TRBD2. This CDR3 region has 16 residues. V lost 7 bases to trimming and J lost 4 bases; unmatched junction nucleotides: 10. Germline-derived CDR1 and CDR2 are MNHEY and SMNVEV (reference sequence). CDR3 DNA sequence: TGTGCCAGCATTCCTTCGTCTAGCGGGAGATACAATGAGCAGTTCTTC. Translated, it gives CASIPSSSGRYNEQFF.

J is TRBJ2-3 and V is TRBV29-1; 9 bases match TRBD1. The J segment lost 6 bases and the V segment lost 3 bases, leaving 7 bases of the junction unmatched. This CDR3 region has 14 residues. From germline, CDR1 is SQVTM and CDR2 ANQGSEA. Here the CDR3 DNA reads TGCAGCGTTGAGGGGACAGGGTTAAGGGATACGCAGTATTTT. Its protein is CSVEGTGLRDTQYF.